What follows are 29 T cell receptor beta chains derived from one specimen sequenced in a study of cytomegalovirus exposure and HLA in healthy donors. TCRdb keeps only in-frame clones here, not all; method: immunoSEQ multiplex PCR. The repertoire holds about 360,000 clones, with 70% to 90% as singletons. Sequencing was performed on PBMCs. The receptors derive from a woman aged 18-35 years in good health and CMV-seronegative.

CDR3: CASSGVAGGRKEQYF. The DNA of the CDR3 is TGTGCCAGCAGTGGTGTGGCGGGAGGTCGAAAGGAGCAGTACTTC. The chain links TRBV27 to TRBJ2-7; 8 nucleotides line up with TRBD2. V was clipped by 5 bases and J by 7 bases; unmatched bases: 13. The CDR3 contains 15 residues. The germline V gene encodes CDR1 MNHEY and CDR2 SMNVEV (reference sequence).

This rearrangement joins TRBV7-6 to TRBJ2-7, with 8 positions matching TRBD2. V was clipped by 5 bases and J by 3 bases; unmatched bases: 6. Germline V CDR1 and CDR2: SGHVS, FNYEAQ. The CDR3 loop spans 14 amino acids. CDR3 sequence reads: CASSTPSGFYEQYF. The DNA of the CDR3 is TGTGCCAGCAGCACCCCTAGCGGGTTCTACGAGCAGTACTTC.

This CDR3 is CASSSGKIRDGGDTIYF. The CDR3 DNA reads as TGTGCCAGCAGCTCAGGCAAGATCCGGGACGGCGGGGACACCATATATTTT. The rearrangement uses TRBV7-9 and TRBJ1-3; D perhaps matches TRBD1 (5 bases). This CDR3 is 17 amino acids long. The germline V gene encodes CDR1 SEHNR and CDR2 FQNEAQ (reference sequence). Trimming cost V 4 bases and J 8 bases, with 24 bases left between them.

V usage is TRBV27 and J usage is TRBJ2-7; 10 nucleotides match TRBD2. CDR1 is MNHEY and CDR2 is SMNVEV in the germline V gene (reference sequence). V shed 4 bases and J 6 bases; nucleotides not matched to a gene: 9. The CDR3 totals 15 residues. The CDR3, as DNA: TGTGCCAGCAGTTCCGTCCTAGCGGGAGTTTCCGAGCAGTACTTC. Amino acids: CASSSVLAGVSEQYF.

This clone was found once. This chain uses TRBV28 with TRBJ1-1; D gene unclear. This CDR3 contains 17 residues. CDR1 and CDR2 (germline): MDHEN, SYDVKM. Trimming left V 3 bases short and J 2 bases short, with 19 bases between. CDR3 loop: CASSFSVYATFNTEAFF. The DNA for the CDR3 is TGTGCCAGCAGTTTCTCGGTGTATGCTACGTTTAACACTGAAGCTTTCTTT.

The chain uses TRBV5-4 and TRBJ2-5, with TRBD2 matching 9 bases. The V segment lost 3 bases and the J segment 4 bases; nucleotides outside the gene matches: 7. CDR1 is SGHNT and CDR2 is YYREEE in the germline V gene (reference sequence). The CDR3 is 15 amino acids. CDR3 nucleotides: TGTGCCAGCAGCTCGGCGGCGGGGGGGCGAGAGACCCAGTACTTC. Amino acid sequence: CASSSAAGGRETQYF.

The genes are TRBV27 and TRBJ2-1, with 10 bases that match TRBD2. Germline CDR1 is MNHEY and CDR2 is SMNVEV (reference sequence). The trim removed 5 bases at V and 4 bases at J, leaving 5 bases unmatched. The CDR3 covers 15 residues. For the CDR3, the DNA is TGTGCCAGCAGTCAAGCGGGGGGGTTATACAATGAGCAGTTCTTC. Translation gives CASSQAGGLYNEQFF.

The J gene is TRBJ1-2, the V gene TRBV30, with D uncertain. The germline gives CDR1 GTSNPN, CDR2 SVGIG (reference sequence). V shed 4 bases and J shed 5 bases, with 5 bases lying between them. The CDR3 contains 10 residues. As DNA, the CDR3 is TGTGCCTGGAAAGCATATGGCTACACCTTC. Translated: CAWKAYGYTF. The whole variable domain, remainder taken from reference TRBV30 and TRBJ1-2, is SQTIHQWPATLVQPVGSPLSLECTVEGTSNPNLYWYRQAAGRGLQLLFYSVGIGQISSEVPQNLSASRPQDRQFILSSKKLLLSDSGFYLCAWKAYGYTFGSGTRLTVV.

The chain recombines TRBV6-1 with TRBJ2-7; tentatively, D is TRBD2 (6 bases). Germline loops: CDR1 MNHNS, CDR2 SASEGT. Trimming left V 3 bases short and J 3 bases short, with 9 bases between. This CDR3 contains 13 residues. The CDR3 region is CASSEGGYYEQYF. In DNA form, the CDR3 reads TGTGCCAGCAGTGAGGGGGGATACTACGAGCAGTACTTC.

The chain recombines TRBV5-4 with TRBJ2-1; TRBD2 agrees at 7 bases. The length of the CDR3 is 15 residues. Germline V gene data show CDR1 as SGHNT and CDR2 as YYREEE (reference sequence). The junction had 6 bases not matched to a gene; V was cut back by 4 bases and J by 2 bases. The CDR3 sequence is CASSTSGATYNEQFF. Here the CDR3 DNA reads TGTGCCAGCAGCACGAGCGGGGCCACCTACAATGAGCAGTTCTTC.

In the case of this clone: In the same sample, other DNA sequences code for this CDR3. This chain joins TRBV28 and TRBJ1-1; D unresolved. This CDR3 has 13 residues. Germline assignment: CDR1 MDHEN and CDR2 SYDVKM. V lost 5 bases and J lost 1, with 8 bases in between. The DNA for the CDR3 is TGTGCCAGCAGTCCCCGGGGGAACACTGAAGCTTTCTTT. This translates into CASSPRGNTEAFF.

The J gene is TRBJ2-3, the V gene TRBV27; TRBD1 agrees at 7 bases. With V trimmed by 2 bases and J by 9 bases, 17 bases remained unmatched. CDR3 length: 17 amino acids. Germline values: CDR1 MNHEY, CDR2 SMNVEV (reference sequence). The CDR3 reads CASSLGQGDFSSRTQYF. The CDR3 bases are TGTGCCAGCAGTTTAGGCCAGGGGGATTTTTCTAGCAGGACGCAGTATTTT.

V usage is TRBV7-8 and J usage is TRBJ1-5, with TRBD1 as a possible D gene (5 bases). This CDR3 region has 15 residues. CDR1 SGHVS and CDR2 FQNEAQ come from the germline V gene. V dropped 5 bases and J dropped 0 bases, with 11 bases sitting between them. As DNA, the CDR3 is TGTGCCAGCAGCCGGACACCGTATAGCAATCAGCCCCAGCATTTT. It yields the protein CASSRTPYSNQPQHF. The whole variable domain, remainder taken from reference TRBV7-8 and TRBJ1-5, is GAGVSQSPRYKVAKRGQDVALRCDPISGHVSLFWYQQALGQGPEFLTYFQNEAQLDKSGLPSDRFFAERPEGSVSTLKIQRTQQEDSAVYLCASSRTPYSNQPQHFGDGTRLSIL.

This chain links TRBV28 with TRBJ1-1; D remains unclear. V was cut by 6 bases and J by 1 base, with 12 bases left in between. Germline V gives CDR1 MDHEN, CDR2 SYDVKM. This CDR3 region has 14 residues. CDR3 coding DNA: TGTGCCAGCAGAGAGGTCGGCGAGAACACTGAAGCTTTCTTT. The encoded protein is CASREVGENTEAFF. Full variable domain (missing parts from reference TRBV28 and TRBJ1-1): DVKVTQSSRYLVKRTGEKVFLECVQDMDHENMFWYRQDPGLGLRLIYFSYDVKMKEKGDIPEGYSVSREKKERFSLILESASTNQTSMYLCASREVGENTEAFFGQGTRLTVV.

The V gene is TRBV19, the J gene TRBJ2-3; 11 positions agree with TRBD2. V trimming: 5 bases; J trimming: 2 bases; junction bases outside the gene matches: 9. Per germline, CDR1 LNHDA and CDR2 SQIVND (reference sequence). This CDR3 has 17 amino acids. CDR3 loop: CASSFRGTSGLTDTQYF. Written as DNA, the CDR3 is TGTGCCAGTAGTTTCCGCGGGACTAGCGGCCTCACAGATACGCAGTATTTT.

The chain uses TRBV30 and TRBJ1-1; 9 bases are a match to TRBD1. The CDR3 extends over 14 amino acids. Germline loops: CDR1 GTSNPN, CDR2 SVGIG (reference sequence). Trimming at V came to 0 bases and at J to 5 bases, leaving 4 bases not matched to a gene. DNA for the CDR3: TGTGCCTGGAGTGTAGGGACAGGGAAAACTGAAGCTTTCTTT. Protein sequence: CAWSVGTGKTEAFF.

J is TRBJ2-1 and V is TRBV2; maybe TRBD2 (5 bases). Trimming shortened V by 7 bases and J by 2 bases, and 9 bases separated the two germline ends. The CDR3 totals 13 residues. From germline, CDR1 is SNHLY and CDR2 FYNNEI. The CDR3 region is CASTAGTYNEQFF. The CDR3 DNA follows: TGTGCCAGCACGGCGGGCACCTACAATGAGCAGTTCTTC.

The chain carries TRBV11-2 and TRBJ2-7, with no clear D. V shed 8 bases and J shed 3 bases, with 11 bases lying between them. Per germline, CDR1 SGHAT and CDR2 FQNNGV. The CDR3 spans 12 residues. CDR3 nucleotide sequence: TGTGCCAGCTCCCTAACGGTCTACGAGCAGTACTTC. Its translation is CASSLTVYEQYF.

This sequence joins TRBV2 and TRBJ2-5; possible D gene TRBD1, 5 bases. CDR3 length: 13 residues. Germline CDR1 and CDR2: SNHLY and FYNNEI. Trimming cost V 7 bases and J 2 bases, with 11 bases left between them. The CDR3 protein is CASNLDSQETQYF. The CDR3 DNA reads TGTGCCAGCAACCTAGACAGTCAAGAGACCCAGTACTTC.

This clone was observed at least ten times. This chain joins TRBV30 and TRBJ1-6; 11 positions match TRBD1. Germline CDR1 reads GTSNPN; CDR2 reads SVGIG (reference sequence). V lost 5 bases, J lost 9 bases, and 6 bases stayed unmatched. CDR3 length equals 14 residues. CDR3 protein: CAWQDRGPGSPLHF. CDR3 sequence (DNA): TGTGCCTGGCAGGACAGGGGGCCAGGTTCACCCCTCCACTTT.

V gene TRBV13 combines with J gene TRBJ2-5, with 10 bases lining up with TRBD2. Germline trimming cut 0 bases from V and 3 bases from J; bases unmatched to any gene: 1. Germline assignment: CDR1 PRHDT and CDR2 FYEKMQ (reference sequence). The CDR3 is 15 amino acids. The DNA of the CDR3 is TGTGCCAGCAGCTTAGGTAGCGGGGGGAAAGAGACCCAGTACTTC. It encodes CASSLGSGGKETQYF.

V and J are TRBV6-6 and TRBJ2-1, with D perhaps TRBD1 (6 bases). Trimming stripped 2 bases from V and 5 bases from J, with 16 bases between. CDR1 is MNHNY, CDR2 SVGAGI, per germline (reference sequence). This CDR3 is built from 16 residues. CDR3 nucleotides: TGTGCCAGCAGTTACGTAGTTTTGGACAGTAACAATGAGCAGTTCTTC. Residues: CASSYVVLDSNNEQFF.

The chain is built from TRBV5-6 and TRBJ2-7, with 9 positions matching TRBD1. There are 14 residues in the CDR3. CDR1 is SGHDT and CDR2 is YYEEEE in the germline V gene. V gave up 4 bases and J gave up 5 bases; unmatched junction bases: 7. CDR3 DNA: TGTGCCAGCAGCGCACAGGGGGCGAGGAACGAGCAGTACTTC. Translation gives CASSAQGARNEQYF.

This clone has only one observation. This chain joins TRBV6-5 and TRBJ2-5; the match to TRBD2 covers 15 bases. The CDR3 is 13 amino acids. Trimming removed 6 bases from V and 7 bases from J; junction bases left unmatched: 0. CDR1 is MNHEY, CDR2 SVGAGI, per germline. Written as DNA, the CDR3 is TGTGCCAGCAGGGGACTAGCGGGGGGGACCCAGTACTTC. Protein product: CASRGLAGGTQYF.

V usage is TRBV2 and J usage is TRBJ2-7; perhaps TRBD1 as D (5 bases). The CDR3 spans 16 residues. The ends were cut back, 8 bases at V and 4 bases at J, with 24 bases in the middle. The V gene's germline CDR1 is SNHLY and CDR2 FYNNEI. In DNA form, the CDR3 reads TGTGCCAGCGTCCCTAAGACAGCGTTCCAGACTTACGAGCAGTACTTC. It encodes CASVPKTAFQTYEQYF.

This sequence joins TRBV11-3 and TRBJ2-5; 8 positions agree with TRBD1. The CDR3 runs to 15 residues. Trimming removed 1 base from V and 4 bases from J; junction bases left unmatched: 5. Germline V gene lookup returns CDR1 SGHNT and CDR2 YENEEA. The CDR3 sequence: CASSLGQGYRETQYF. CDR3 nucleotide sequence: TGTGCCAGCAGCTTAGGACAGGGGTATCGAGAGACCCAGTACTTC.

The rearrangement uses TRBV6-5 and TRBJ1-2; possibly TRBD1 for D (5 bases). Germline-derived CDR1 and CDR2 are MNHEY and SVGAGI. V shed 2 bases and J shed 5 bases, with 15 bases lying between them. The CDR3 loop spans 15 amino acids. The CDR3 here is CASSYGAGQIYGYTF. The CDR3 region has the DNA TGTGCCAGCAGTTACGGGGCTGGACAAATTTATGGCTACACCTTC.

For the CDR3, the DNA is TGTGCCAGCAGGGCCTCGGGGACAGGGAATGAAAAACTGTTTTTT. Translating it yields CASRASGTGNEKLFF. This chain uses TRBV6-5 with TRBJ1-4, with 9 bases that match TRBD1. Germline values: CDR1 MNHEY, CDR2 SVGAGI. The CDR3 extends over 15 amino acids. V shed 6 bases and J 5 bases; nucleotides not matched to a gene: 7.

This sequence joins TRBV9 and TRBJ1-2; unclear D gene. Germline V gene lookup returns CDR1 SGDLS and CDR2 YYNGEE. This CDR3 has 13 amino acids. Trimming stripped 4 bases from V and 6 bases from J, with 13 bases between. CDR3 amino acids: CASSLKVGDGYTF. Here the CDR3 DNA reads TGTGCCAGCAGCTTAAAGGTCGGGGATGGCTACACCTTC.